These 7 T cell receptor beta chains originate from one sample sequenced in a study of lymphopenia after photon versus proton radiotherapy. Libraries were prepared by immunoSEQ multiplex PCR; TCRdb keeps only in-frame clonotypes and omits some of them. The repertoire holds 65,000 to 90,000 clones, with under 95% as singletons. The input for sequencing was peripheral blood, taken from a patient treated with photon-based radiotherapy. These receptors all stem from a woman between 35 and 50 years old with cholangiocarcinoma.

This chain's CDR3 is CASSGVRGHRGEQYF. CDR3 nucleotides: TGTGCCAGCAGCGGGGTCCGGGGGCACCGAGGCGAGCAGTACTTC. The V call is TRBV27, the J call TRBJ2-7; tentatively, D is TRBD1 or TRBD2 (6 bases each). CDR1 is MNHEY, CDR2 SMNVEV, per germline (reference sequence). CDR3 size: 15 residues. V shed 6 bases and J shed 6 bases, with 21 bases lying between them.

The V gene is TRBV7-2, the J gene TRBJ2-7, with 11 bases matching TRBD1. Germline trimming cut 5 bases from V and 6 bases from J; bases unmatched to any gene: 9. The CDR3 covers 15 residues. Germline V gene lookup returns CDR1 SGHTA and CDR2 FQGNSA. The CDR3 reads CASSIKGQGAGEQYF. DNA for the CDR3: TGTGCCAGCAGCATCAAAGGACAGGGGGCGGGCGAGCAGTACTTC. Full variable domain (outside the CDR3, taken from reference TRBV7-2 and TRBJ2-7): GAGVSQSPSNKVTEKGKDVELRCDPISGHTALYWYRQSLGQGLEFLIYFQGNSAPDKSGLPSDRFSAERTGGSVSTLTIQRTQQEDSAVYLCASSIKGQGAGEQYFGPGTRLTVT.

This clone was seen a single time. The chain employs TRBV5-6 and TRBJ1-4; 8 nucleotides agree with TRBD1. The J segment lost 8 bases and the V segment lost 3 bases, leaving 6 bases of the junction unmatched. The CDR3 totals 14 residues. Germline-derived CDR1 and CDR2 are SGHDT and YYEEEE. CDR3: CASSSDRGREKLFF. The CDR3, as DNA: TGTGCCAGCAGCTCCGACAGGGGTCGGGAAAAACTGTTTTTT.

V and J are TRBV4-2 and TRBJ2-2, with TRBD2 matching over 8 bases. CDR1 and CDR2 from the germline V gene are LGHNA and YNFKEQ. The CDR3 sequence is 17 residues long. J lost 4 bases, V lost 4 bases, and 11 bases had no gene match. Written as DNA, the CDR3 is TGTGCCAGCAGCCCCGCAGTGGCGGGAGGCACCACCGGGGAGCTGTTTTTT. Protein product: CASSPAVAGGTTGELFF.

CDR3 sequence reads: CASSPGQGAAYEQYF. CDR3 bases: TGTGCCAGCAGCCCAGGACAGGGGGCAGCTTACGAGCAGTACTTC. The V gene is TRBV7-8, the J gene TRBJ2-7; 11 bases map to TRBD1. V dropped 5 bases and J dropped 4; count of bases not matched to a gene: 7. Germline CDR1 reads SGHVS; CDR2 reads FQNEAQ. The CDR3 length is 15 residues.

V gene TRBV7-3 combines with J gene TRBJ2-3; D not resolved. V was cut by 4 bases and J by 2 bases, with 7 bases left in between. This CDR3 has 13 residues. Looked up from germline, CDR1 is SGHTA and CDR2 is FQGTGA. CDR3 in amino acids: CASSSPFTDTQYF. As DNA, the CDR3 is TGTGCCAGCAGCTCGCCTTTCACAGATACGCAGTATTTT.

The rearrangement uses TRBV7-8 and TRBJ2-3, with 7 nucleotides matching TRBD2. V lost 2 bases and J lost 6; bases outside the gene matches: 11. The CDR3 length is 16 residues. The germline CDR1 and CDR2 sequences are SGHVS and FQNEAQ. This CDR3 reads CASSLIGGGLSDTQYF. In DNA, the CDR3 is TGTGCCAGCAGCTTAATTGGCGGGGGATTATCGGATACGCAGTATTTT.